This T cell receptor (beta chain) is drawn from a study of T cell responses to AZD1222 COVID-19 vaccine. Whole-study findings and limits: The breadth and depth of Spike-specific TCRs increased once two AZD1222 doses had been given. Most donors were white British, females outnumbered males, and clonal diversity was possibly underestimated. Unmutated variant regions are reportedly the target of nearly half of TCRs that are spike-specific. Regions 160-218 and 743-854 dominated among vaccine-associated CD4 TCRs spanning spike.

Assay: immunoSEQ multiplex PCR; the TCRdb copy retains only in-frame clones and omits some. The sample lists about 170,000 clones, over 75% occurring once. This clone was detected a few times. Its antigen is as yet unknown. The germline CDR1 and CDR2 sequences are SGDLS and YYNGEE. This CDR3 has 13 residues. Trimming pared 4 bases from V and 8 bases from J, leaving 15 bases between. The sequences come from peripheral blood, collected on day 0 of AZD1222 vaccination. The chain is built from TRBV9 and TRBJ1-2; no clear D. The sequence was obtained from an adult in good health. The CDR3 DNA follows: TGTGCCAGCAGCCGTGGTGTATCGTCCGGCTACACCTTC. Translating gives CASSRGVSSGYTF.